Presented here are 10 T cell receptor beta chains from one specimen sequenced in a study of blood T cell repertoires in COVID-19. Measured with immunoSEQ multiplex PCR; TCRdb has only the in-frame clones, and not every one. The table has tens of thousands of clones, about 82% seen once. Sample: peripheral blood. These receptors came from an elderly woman in a cohort sampled during active or convalescent COVID-19.

J is TRBJ2-3 and V is TRBV11-3; 14 bases are a match to TRBD2. CDR3 size: 16 residues. After removal of 4 bases from V and 4 bases from J, the junction contained 4 bases not matched to a gene. The germline CDR1 and CDR2 sequences are SGHNT and YENEEA. In DNA form, the CDR3 reads TGTGCCAGCAGCTCCGGGGGACTAGCGGGAGCAGATACGCAGTATTTT. Translated: CASSSGGLAGADTQYF. The whole variable domain, remainder taken from reference TRBV11-3 and TRBJ2-3, is EAGVVQSPRYKIIEKKQPVAFWCNPISGHNTLYWYLQNLGQGPELLIRYENEEAVDDSQLPKDRFSAERLKGVDSTLKIQPAELGDSAVYLCASSSGGLAGADTQYFGPGTRLTVL.

The V gene is TRBV4-2, the J gene TRBJ1-5; TRBD1 agrees at 9 bases. Germline V gene lookup returns CDR1 LGHNA and CDR2 YNFKEQ. V dropped 3 bases and J dropped 5; count of bases not matched to a gene: 8. The CDR3 has 16 residues. CDR3 region: CASSQEYRGRDQPQHF. For the CDR3, the DNA is TGTGCCAGCAGCCAGGAATACAGGGGGCGGGATCAGCCCCAGCATTTT.

Here the CDR3 DNA reads TGTGCCAGCAGCTTAGGGTACTTAGATGAGCAGTTCTTC. Translation gives CASSLGYLDEQFF. The chain has TRBV7-9 and TRBJ2-1; no clear D gene. This CDR3 contains 13 residues. Looked up from germline, CDR1 is SEHNR and CDR2 is FQNEAQ (reference sequence). V gave up 1 base and J gave up 8 bases, with 9 bases separating them.

V gene TRBV19 combines with J gene TRBJ2-3; 8 nucleotides line up with TRBD2. Trimming removed 5 bases from V and 2 bases from J; junction bases left unmatched: 15. In germline, CDR1 is LNHDA, CDR2 SQIVND (reference sequence). This CDR3 spans 18 amino acids. CDR3 protein: CASSLRGKVAGYTDTQYF. As DNA, the CDR3 is TGTGCCAGTAGTCTCCGTGGAAAGGTAGCGGGGTACACAGATACGCAGTATTTT.

The chain combines TRBV5-6 with TRBJ2-5, with TRBD2 matching over 7 bases. V lost 4 bases and J lost 5; bases outside the gene matches: 5. The CDR3 spans 13 residues. Per germline, CDR1 SGHDT and CDR2 YYEEEE. The CDR3 nucleotides read TGTGCCAGCAGCCCGACTAGCTGGGAGACCCAGTACTTC. Its translation is CASSPTSWETQYF.

The J gene is TRBJ1-3, the V gene TRBV7-2, with no clear D. Trimming pared 1 base from V and 0 bases from J, leaving 10 bases between. The germline V gene has CDR1 SGHTA and CDR2 FQGNSA. CDR3 size: 16 residues. The CDR3 spells CASSLVQSRSGNTIYF. The CDR3 coding sequence is TGTGCCAGCAGCTTAGTACAGTCCCGCTCTGGAAACACCATATATTTT.

The V call is TRBV7-9, the J call TRBJ2-4; D gene ambiguous. Per the germline V gene, CDR1 is SEHNR and CDR2 is FQNEAQ (reference sequence). Trimming stripped 3 bases from V and 1 base from J, with 13 bases between. The CDR3 has 16 residues. This chain's CDR3 is CASSFTMLGAKNIQYF. CDR3 DNA sequence: TGTGCCAGCAGCTTTACGATGCTGGGCGCCAAAAACATTCAGTACTTC.

This clone was seen more than once but under ten times. V usage is TRBV28 and J usage is TRBJ2-7, with TRBD1 matching 7 bases. Germline lookup yields CDR1 MDHEN and CDR2 SYDVKM. J gave up 1 base and V 6 bases, and 9 bases lay outside the gene matches. CDR3 size: 15 residues. This CDR3 reads CASSLPGQKSYEQYF. The CDR3, as DNA: TGTGCCAGCAGCCTACCGGGACAGAAGTCCTACGAGCAGTACTTC.

The chain employs TRBV9 and TRBJ1-6; D possibly corresponds to TRBD1 (6 bases). Germline-derived CDR1 and CDR2 are SGDLS and YYNGEE. There are 14 residues in the CDR3. Trimming took off 4 bases at V and 6 bases at J, with 11 bases between the two ends. The CDR3 DNA reads as TGTGCCAGCAGCCTCACAGGGATTAATTCACCCCTCCACTTT. Translation gives CASSLTGINSPLHF.

V usage is TRBV14 and J usage is TRBJ1-6; no firm D call. The germline V gene has CDR1 SGHDN and CDR2 FVKESK. The CDR3 totals 14 residues. Trimming removed 3 bases from V and 9 bases from J, with 12 bases in between. The DNA of the CDR3 is TGTGCCAGCAGCCATGATGTGTCGAGTTCACCCCTCCACTTT. Translation gives CASSHDVSSSPLHF. Full variable domain (missing parts from reference TRBV14 and TRBJ1-6): EAGVTQFPSHSVIEKGQTVTLRCDPISGHDNLYWYRRVMGKEIKFLLHFVKESKQDESGMPNNRFLAERTGGTYSTLKVQPAELEDSGVYFCASSHDVSSSPLHFGNGTRLTVT.